These 4 T cell receptor beta chains were all obtained from the same sample, sequenced in a study of blood T cells in healthy people across ages. Together with a sample-barcoded 5' primer, a J-beta primer mix was included in a second PCR lasting about 6 to 11 cycles. In TCRdb, the 5' RACE reads were re-called with MiXCR into one record per CDR3 protein. The table lists hundreds of thousands of distinct CDR3 sequences, around 32% of them singletons, with over 15% in the top ten. The sample consisted of blood. The origin of the receptors is an elderly woman in good health.

V and J are TRBV29-1 and TRBJ2-5; D may correspond to TRBD1 or TRBD2 (6 bases each). V shed 3 bases and J shed 11 bases, with 19 bases lying between them. Germline V lookup: CDR1 SQVTM, CDR2 ANQGSEA. This CDR3 has 13 residues. CDR3 sequence: CSVDRGRSNGQYF. The CDR3 DNA is TGCAGCGTTGACCGGGGGCGATCCAATGGGCAGTACTTC.

Ten or more counts support this clonotype. V usage is TRBV20-1 and J usage is TRBJ2-7, with a weak D call TRBD1 (6 bases). The CDR3 spans 12 residues. CDR1 is DFQATT and CDR2 is SNEGSKA in the germline V gene (reference sequence). The V end lost 6 bases, the J end lost 0 bases, and 9 bases lay between the germline ends. CDR3 protein: CSAGDNSYEQYF. The CDR3 region has the DNA TGCAGTGCGGGGGACAACTCCTACGAGCAGTACTTC.

In this sample, this clonotype turned up a few times. This rearrangement joins TRBV15 to TRBJ2-1; D might be TRBD1 or TRBD2, each matching 6 bases. The germline V and J ends were trimmed by 6 bases and 0 bases, with 12 bases remaining between them. The CDR3 consists of 15 residues. CDR1 and CDR2 from the germline V gene are LNHNV and YYDKDF (reference sequence). This CDR3 reads CATRRDISSYNEQFF. CDR3 nucleotide sequence: TGTGCCACCAGGCGGGACATTAGCTCCTACAATGAGCAGTTCTTC.

To note about this clonotype: A much larger clone differs from this one at a single base, so this may be a read error. This chain connects TRBV5-1 to TRBJ2-5; D possibly corresponds to TRBD2 (8 bases). V was clipped by 7 bases and J by 11 bases, with 24 bases between them. The length of the CDR3 is 14 residues. The V gene's germline CDR1 is SGHRS and CDR2 YFSETQ. In nucleotides, the CDR3 is TGCGCCAGCGTAGCGGGACAGAGCTACAATGAGCAGTACTTC. It translates to CASVAGQSYNEQYF.